This paragraph reports one TCR beta chain. Antigen: not known. The sample originates from a study of shared clonotypes between healthy human individuals. Whole-study findings and limits: In the sorted subsets, rarefaction showed sequencing was incomplete despite large depth. As a rule, naive subsets had a larger estimated richness than memory subsets.

V lost 6 bases to trimming and J lost 2 bases; unmatched junction nucleotides: 7. Germline CDR1 is SGHAT and CDR2 is FQNNGV. This CDR3 contains 16 residues. Only in-frame clones appear in the TCRdb table, and some are missing; sequencing was by immunoSEQ multiplex PCR. The sample has roughly 1 million clones, about 77% seen once. The rearrangement uses TRBV11-2 and TRBJ2-3; 11 positions agree with TRBD2. This sequence was found in a man aged 18-30 years in good health. Sequencing used memory CD4+ T cells sorted from blood. The subset is: CD45RA-negative fraction. The CDR3 region has the DNA TGTGCCAGCAGAGTGACTAGCGGGGCGTCCACAGATACGCAGTATTTT. Its protein product is CASRVTSGASTDTQYF.